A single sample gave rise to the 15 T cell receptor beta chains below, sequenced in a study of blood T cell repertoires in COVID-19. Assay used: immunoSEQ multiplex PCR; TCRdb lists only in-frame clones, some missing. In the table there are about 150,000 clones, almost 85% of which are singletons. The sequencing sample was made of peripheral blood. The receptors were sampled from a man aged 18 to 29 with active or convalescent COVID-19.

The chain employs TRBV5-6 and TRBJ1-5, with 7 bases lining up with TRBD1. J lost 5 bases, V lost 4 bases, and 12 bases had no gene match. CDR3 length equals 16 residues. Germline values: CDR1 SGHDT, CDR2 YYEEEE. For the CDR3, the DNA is TGTGCCAGCAGCGCGGTACGGGACAGAGAGCATCAGCCCCAGCATTTT. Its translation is CASSAVRDREHQPQHF.

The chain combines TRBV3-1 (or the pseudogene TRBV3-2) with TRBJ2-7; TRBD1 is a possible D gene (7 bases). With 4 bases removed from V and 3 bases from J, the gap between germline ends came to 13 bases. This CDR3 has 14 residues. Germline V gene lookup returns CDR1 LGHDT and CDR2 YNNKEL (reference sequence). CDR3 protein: CASSPAGQRYEQYF. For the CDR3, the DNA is TGTGCCAGCAGCCCTGCGGGACAGCGCTACGAGCAGTACTTC.

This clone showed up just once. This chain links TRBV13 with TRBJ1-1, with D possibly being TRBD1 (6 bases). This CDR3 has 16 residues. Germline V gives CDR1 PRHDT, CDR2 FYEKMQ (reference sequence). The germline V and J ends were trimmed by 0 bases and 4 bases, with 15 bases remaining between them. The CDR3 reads CASSLGPGQGGTEAFF. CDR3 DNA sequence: TGTGCCAGCAGCTTAGGCCCGGGACAAGGGGGCACTGAAGCTTTCTTT.

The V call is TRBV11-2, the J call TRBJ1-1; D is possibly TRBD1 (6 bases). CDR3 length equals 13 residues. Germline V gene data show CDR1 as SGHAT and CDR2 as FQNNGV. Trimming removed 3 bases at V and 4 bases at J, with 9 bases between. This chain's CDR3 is CASSFRGATEAFF. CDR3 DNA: TGTGCCAGCAGCTTCAGGGGAGCCACTGAAGCTTTCTTT.

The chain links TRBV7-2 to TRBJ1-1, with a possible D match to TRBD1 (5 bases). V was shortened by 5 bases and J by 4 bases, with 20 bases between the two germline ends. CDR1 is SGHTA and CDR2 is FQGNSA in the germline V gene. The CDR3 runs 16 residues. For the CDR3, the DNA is TGTGCCAGCAGCCCTACGCCCGGACATTTTTTCACTGAAGCTTTCTTT. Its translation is CASSPTPGHFFTEAFF.

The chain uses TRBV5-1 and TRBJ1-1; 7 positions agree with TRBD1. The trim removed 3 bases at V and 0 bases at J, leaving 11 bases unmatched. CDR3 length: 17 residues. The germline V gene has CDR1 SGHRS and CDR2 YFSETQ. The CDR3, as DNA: TGCGCCAGCAGCTCCAACCAAAAGGGGGCTCTGAACACTGAAGCTTTCTTT. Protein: CASSSNQKGALNTEAFF.

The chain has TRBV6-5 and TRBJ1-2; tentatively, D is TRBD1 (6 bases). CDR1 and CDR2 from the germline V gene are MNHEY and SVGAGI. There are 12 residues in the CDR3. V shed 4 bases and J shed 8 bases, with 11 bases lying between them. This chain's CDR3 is CASSSGERGYTF. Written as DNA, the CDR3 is TGTGCCAGCAGTTCAGGGGAGAGAGGCTACACCTTC.

The CDR3 nucleotides are TGTGCCAGCAGCCCAGGGGATCTAGATACGCAGTATTTT. This translates into CASSPGDLDTQYF. The chain has TRBV5-5 and TRBJ2-3, with TRBD1 as a possible D gene (6 bases). Germline V gene sequence: CDR1 SGHKS, CDR2 YYEKEE (reference sequence). There are 13 residues in the CDR3. V was clipped by 4 bases and J by 5 bases, with 11 bases between them.

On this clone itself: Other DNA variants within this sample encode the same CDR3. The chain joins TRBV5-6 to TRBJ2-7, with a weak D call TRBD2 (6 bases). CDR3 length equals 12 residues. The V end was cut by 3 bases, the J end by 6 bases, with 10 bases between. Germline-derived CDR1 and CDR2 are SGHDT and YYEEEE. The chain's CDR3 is CASSSTSPEQYF. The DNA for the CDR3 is TGTGCCAGCAGCTCGACTAGTCCCGAGCAGTACTTC.

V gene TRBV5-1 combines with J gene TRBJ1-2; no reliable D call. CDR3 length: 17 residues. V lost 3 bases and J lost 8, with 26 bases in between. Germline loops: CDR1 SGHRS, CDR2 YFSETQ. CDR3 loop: CASSSLLDGNRERGYTF. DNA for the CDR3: TGCGCCAGCAGCTCCCTATTAGACGGGAATCGGGAACGGGGCTACACCTTC.

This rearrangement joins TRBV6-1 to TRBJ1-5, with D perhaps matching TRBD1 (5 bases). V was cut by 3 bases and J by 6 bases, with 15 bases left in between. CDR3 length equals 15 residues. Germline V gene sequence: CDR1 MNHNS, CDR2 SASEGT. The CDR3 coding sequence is TGTGCCAGCAGTGAGGGCTCGTGGGGGGGTCAGCCCCAGCATTTT. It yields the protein CASSEGSWGGQPQHF.

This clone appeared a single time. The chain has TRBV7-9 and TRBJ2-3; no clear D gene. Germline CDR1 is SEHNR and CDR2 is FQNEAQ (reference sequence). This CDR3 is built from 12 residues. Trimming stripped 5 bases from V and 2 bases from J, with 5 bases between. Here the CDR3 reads CASSILTDTQYF. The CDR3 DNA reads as TGTGCCAGCAGCATCCTCACAGATACGCAGTATTTT.

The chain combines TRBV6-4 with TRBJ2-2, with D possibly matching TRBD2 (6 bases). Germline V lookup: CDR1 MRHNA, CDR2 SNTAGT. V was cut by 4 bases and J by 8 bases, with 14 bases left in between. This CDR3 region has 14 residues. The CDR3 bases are TGTGCCAGCAGTGCATTCCGGGAGAGTGGGGAGCTGTTTTTT. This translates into CASSAFRESGELFF.

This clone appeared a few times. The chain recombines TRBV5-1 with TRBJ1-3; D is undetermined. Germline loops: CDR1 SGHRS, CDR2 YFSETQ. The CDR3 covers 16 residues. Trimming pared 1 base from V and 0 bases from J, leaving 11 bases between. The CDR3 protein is CASSLSFLNSGNTIYF. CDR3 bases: TGCGCCAGCAGCTTGTCTTTCCTTAACTCTGGAAACACCATATATTTT.

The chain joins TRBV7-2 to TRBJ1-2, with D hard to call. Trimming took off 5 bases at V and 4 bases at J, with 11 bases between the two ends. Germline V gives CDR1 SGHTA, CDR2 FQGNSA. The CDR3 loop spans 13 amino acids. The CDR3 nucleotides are TGTGCCAGCAGCCAAAGAGGTGGCTATGGCTACACCTTC. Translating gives CASSQRGGYGYTF.